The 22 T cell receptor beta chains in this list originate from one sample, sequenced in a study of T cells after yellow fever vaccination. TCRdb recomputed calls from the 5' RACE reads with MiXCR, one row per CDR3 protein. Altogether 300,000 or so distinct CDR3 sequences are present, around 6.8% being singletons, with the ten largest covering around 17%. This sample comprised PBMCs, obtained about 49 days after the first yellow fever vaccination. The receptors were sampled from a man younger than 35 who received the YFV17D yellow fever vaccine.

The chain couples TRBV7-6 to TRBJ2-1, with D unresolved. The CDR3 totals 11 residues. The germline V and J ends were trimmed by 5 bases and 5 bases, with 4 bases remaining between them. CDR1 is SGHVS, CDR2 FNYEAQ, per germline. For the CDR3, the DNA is TGTGCCAGCAGCGCAAACAATGAGCAGTTCTTC. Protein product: CASSANNEQFF.

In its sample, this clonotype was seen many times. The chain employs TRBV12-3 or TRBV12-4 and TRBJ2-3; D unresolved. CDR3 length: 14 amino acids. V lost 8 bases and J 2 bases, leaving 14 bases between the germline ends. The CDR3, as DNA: TGTGCCAGCTCCTCGGACGGTTCCACAGATACGCAGTATTTT. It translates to CASSSDGSTDTQYF.

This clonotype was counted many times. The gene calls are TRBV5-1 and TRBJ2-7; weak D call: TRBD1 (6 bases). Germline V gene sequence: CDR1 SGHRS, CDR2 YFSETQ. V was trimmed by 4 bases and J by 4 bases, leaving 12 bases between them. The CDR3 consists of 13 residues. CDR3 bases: TGCGCCAGCAGCCAAACAGGGTTGTACGAGCAGTACTTC. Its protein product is CASSQTGLYEQYF.

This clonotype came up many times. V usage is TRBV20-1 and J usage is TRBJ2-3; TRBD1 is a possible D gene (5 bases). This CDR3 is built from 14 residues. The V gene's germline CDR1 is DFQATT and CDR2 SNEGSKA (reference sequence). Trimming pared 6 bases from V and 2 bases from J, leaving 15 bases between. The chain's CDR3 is CSAPRQSSTDTQYF. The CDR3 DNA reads TGCAGTGCCCCTAGACAGAGCTCCACAGATACGCAGTATTTT.

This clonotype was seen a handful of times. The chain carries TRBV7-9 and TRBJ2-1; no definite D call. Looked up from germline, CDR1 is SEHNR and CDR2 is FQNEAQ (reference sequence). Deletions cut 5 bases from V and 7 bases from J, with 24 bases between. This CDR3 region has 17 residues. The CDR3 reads CASSTDGYPSRFNEQFF. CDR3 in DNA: TGTGCCAGCAGCACCGACGGCTATCCCTCCCGTTTTAATGAGCAGTTCTTC.

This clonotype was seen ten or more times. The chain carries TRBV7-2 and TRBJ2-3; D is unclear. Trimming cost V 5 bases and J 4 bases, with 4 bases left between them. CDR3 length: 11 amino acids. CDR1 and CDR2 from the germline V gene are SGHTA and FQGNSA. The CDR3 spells CASSQADTQYF. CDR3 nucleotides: TGTGCCAGCAGCCAAGCAGATACGCAGTATTTT.

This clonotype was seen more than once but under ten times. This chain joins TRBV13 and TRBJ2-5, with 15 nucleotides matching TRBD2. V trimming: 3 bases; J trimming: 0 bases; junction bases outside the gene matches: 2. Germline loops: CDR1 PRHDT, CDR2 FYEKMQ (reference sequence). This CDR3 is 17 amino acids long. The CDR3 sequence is CASSFGLAGGYQETQYF. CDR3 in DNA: TGTGCCAGCAGCTTCGGACTAGCGGGAGGGTACCAAGAGACCCAGTACTTC.

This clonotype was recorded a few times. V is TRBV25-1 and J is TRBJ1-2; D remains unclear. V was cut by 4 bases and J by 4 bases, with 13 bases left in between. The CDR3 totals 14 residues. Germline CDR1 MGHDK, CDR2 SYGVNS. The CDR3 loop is CASSALDPPYGYTF. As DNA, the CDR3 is TGTGCCAGCAGTGCCCTGGACCCTCCCTATGGCTACACCTTC.

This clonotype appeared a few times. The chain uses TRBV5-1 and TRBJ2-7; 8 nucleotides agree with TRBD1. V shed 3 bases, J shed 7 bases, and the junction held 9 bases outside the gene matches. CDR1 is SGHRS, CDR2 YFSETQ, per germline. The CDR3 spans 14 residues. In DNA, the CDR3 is TGCGCCAGCAGCTGGGGGACAGGAGAGAGGGAGCAGTACGTC. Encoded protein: CASSWGTGEREQYV.

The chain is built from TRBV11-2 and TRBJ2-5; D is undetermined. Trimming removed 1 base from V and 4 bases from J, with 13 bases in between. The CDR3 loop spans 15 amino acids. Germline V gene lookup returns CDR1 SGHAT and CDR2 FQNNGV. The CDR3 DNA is TGTGCCAGCAGCTTAGTGGGCAGGTATCGAGAGACCCAGTACTTC. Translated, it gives CASSLVGRYRETQYF.

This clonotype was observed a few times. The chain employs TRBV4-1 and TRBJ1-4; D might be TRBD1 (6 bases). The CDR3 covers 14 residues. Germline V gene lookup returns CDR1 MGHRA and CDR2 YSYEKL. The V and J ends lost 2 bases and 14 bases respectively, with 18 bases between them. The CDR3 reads CASSQRRGGTYLFF. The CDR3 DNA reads TGCGCCAGCAGCCAAAGACGGGGCGGGACATACCTGTTTTTT.

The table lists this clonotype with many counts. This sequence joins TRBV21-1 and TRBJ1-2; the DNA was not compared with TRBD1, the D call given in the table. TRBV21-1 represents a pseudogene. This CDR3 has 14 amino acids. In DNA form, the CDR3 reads TGTGCCAGCAGCCCAAGGGACAGGGATTATGGCTACACCTTC. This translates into CASSPRDRDYGYTF.

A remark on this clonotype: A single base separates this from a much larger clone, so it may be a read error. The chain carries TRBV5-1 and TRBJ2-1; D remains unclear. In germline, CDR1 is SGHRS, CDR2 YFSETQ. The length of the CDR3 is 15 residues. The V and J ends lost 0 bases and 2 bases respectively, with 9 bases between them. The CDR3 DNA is TGCGCCAGCAGCTTGGTGTCCCAGACCTACAATGAGCAGTTCTTC. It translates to CASSLVSQTYNEQFF. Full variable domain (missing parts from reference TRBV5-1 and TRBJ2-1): KAGVTQTPRYLIKTRGQQVTLSCSPISGHRSVSWYQQTPGQGLQFLFEYFSETQRNKGNFPGRFSGRQFSNSRSEMNVSTLELGDSALYLCASSLVSQTYNEQFFGPGTRLTVL.

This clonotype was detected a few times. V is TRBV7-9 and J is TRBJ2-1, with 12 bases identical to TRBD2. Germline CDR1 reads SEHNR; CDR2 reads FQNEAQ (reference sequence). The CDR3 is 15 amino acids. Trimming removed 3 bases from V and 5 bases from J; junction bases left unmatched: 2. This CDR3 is CASSFRTSGNNEQFF. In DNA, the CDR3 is TGTGCCAGCAGCTTCAGGACTAGCGGGAACAATGAGCAGTTCTTC.

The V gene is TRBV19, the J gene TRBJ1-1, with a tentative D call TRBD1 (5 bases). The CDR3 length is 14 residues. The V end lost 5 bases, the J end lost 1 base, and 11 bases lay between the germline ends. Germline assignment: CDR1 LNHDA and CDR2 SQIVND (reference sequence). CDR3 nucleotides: TGTGCCAGTAGTGCCCGACAGCCGAACACTGAAGCTTTCTTT. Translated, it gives CASSARQPNTEAFF.

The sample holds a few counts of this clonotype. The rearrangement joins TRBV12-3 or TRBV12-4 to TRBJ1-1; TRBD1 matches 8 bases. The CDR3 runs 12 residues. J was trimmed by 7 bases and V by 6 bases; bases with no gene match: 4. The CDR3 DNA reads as TGTGCCAGCAGGTCAGGGGGCAGTGAAGCTTTCTTT. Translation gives CASRSGGSEAFF.

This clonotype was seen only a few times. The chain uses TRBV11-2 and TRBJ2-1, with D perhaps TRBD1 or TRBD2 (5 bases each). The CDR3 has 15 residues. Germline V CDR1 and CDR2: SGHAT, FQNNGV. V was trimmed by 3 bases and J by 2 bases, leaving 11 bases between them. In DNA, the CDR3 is TGTGCCAGCAGCTTTCGAGGGGATCCCTACAATGAGCAGTTCTTC. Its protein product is CASSFRGDPYNEQFF.

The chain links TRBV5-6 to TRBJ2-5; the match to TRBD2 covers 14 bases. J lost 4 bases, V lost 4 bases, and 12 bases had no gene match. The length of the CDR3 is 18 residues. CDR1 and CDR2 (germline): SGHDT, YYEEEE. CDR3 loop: CASSVTPGTSGGGETQYF. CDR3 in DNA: TGTGCCAGCAGCGTCACTCCCGGGACTAGCGGGGGAGGAGAGACCCAGTACTTC.

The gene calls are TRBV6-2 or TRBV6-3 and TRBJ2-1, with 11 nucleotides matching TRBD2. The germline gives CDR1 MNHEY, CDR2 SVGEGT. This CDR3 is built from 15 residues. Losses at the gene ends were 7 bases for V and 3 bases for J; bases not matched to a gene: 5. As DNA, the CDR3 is TGTGCCAGCAAAATTCTAGCGGGGGGCTACAATGAGCAGTTCTTC. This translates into CASKILAGGYNEQFF.

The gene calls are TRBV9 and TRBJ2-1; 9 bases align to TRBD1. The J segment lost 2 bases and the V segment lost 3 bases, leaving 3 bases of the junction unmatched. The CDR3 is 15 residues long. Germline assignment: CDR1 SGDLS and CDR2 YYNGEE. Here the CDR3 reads CASSEQGAPYNEQFF. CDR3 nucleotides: TGTGCCAGCAGCGAACAGGGGGCTCCCTACAATGAGCAGTTCTTC.

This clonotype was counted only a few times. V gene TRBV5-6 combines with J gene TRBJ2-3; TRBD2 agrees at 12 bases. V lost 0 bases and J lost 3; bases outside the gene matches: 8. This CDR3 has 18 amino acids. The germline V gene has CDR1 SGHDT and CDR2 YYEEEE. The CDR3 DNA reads TGTGCCAGCAGCTTGGTTCGTGGACTAGCGGGGAAAACAGATACGCAGTATTTT. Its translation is CASSLVRGLAGKTDTQYF.

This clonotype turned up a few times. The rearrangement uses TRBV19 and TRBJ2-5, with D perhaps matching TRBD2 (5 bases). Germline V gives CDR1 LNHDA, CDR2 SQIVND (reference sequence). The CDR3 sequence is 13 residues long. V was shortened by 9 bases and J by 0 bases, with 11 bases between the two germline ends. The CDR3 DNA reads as TGTGCCAGCCGAGGCGGGTACCAAGAGACCCAGTACTTC. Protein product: CASRGGYQETQYF. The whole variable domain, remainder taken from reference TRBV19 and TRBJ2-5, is DGGITQSPKYLFRKEGQNVTLSCEQNLNHDAMYWYRQDPGQGLRLIYYSQIVNDFQKGDIAEGYSVSREKKESFPLTVTSAQKNPTAFYLCASRGGYQETQYFGPGTRLLVL.